The clone carrying this T cell receptor (beta chain) was recorded at least ten times. The antigen is not known. Time point denoted: persistent/refractory GD, antithyroid drugs over 5 years with positive TRAb. The authors made the TCR library using RNA they extracted from PBMCs. The collection involved drawing roughly 9.1 milliliters of peripheral blood into EDTA tubes. Building of the TCR beta libraries involved iRepertoire HTBI primers and Arm-PCR of CDR3 regions. Authors' processing steps: Spanning all samples, the identified segments comprised approximately 57 TRBV and around 15 TRBJ. TCRdb ran MiXCR on the multiplex PCR reads and lists one entry per CDR3 protein. Here the V and J calls rest on TCRdb's processing, not on the authors' analysis. The sample carries 400,000 to 500,000 distinct CDR3 sequences, under 25% recorded once. These data come from a study of regulatory T cells in long-lasting Graves disease.

Points from the study as a whole: Fewer public clonotypes were shared by new patients (around 960) than by persistent patients (roughly 2,500).

Sample: peripheral blood mononuclear cells (PBMCs), taken when the disease was refractory, from a patient treated with antithyroid drugs. The TCR originated in a female donor with Graves disease.

CDR3: CAWSVGTAETQYF. CDR3 in DNA: TGTGCCTGGAGTGTAGGGACAGCAGAGACCCAGTACTTC. The rearrangement joins TRBV30 to TRBJ2-5, with 7 bases that match TRBD1. The CDR3 is 13 residues long. V trimming: 0 bases; J trimming: 4 bases; junction bases outside the gene matches: 2. CDR1 and CDR2 (germline): GTSNPN, SVGIG (reference sequence).